A single sample is the source of the 6 T cell receptor beta chains below, sequenced in a study of T-cell memory formation after mild COVID-19. MiXCR, run by TCRdb on the 5' RACE reads, gives a single entry per CDR3 protein. This sample has 200,000 to 250,000 distinct CDR3 sequences, with approximately 10% found just once. The sample consisted of PBMCs or a T cell subset sorted from them (not recorded which). These receptor sequences come from a man younger than 30 who had mild COVID-19 (a few samples of this study predate the infection). Cell type and time point are not known.

This clonotype was picked up a small number of times. V and J are TRBV6-2 or TRBV6-3 and TRBJ1-2, with D perhaps TRBD1 (5 bases). With 6 bases removed from V and 3 bases from J, the gap between germline ends came to 11 bases. Germline V CDR1 and CDR2: MNHEY, SVGEGT. CDR3 size: 13 residues. CDR3 protein: CASRAGLDYGYTF. In DNA, the CDR3 is TGTGCCAGCAGAGCGGGACTCGACTATGGCTACACCTTC.

The J gene is TRBJ2-5, the V gene TRBV7-2; tentative D call: TRBD2 (5 bases). V was trimmed by 4 bases and J by 5 bases, leaving 14 bases between them. Germline loops: CDR1 SGHTA, CDR2 FQGNSA. The CDR3 loop spans 14 amino acids. This CDR3 reads CASSSRVGRETQYF. The CDR3 bases are TGTGCCAGCAGCTCGAGGGTGGGTAGGGAGACCCAGTACTTC. The entire variable domain, with the rest obtained from reference TRBV7-2 and TRBJ2-5, is as follows: GAGVSQSPSNKVTEKGKDVELRCDPISGHTALYWYRQSLGQGLEFLIYFQGNSAPDKSGLPSDRFSAERTGGSVSTLTIQRTQQEDSAVYLCASSSRVGRETQYFGPGTRLLVL.

There are many counts of this clonotype. The chain uses TRBV7-9 and TRBJ2-5, with unresolved D. The germline V and J ends were trimmed by 5 bases and 5 bases, with 12 bases remaining between them. There are 13 residues in the CDR3. Germline CDR1 reads SEHNR; CDR2 reads FQNEAQ (reference sequence). For the CDR3, the DNA is TGTGCCAGCAGCCAAAAGCGACTTGAGACCCAGTACTTC. Translation gives CASSQKRLETQYF.

This chain connects TRBV7-9 to TRBJ2-1, with unresolved D. This CDR3 has 12 amino acids. Trimming shortened V by 6 bases and J by 6 bases, and 9 bases separated the two germline ends. Germline V gives CDR1 SEHNR, CDR2 FQNEAQ (reference sequence). The CDR3 loop reads CASRRDGNEQFF. Here the CDR3 DNA reads TGTGCCAGCAGGCGAGATGGCAATGAGCAGTTCTTC.

Many counts were recorded for this clonotype. The rearrangement uses TRBV5-1 and TRBJ2-5; D is possibly TRBD2 (5 bases). The V and J ends lost 0 bases and 5 bases respectively, with 11 bases between them. The CDR3 runs 14 residues. The V gene's germline CDR1 is SGHRS and CDR2 YFSETQ. The CDR3 DNA reads as TGCGCCAGCAGCTTGGATATCGAGCGGGAGACCCAGTACTTC. It encodes CASSLDIERETQYF. The variable domain in full, with the rest retrieved from reference TRBV5-1 and TRBJ2-5, is KAGVTQTPRYLIKTRGQQVTLSCSPISGHRSVSWYQQTPGQGLQFLFEYFSETQRNKGNFPGRFSGRQFSNSRSEMNVSTLELGDSALYLCASSLDIERETQYFGPGTRLLVL.

The V gene is TRBV6-5, the J gene TRBJ1-2; TRBD1 might be the D (5 bases). Trimming shortened V by 4 bases and J by 8 bases, and 14 bases separated the two germline ends. CDR1 and CDR2 (germline): MNHEY, SVGAGI. CDR3 length: 13 amino acids. The CDR3 nucleotides read TGTGCCAGCAGTTCCACCGGGGACCGCGGCTACACCTTC. This sequence encodes CASSSTGDRGYTF.